This T cell receptor beta chain came from a study of OX40 agonist ivuxolimab in advanced cancers. Repertoires were generated with immunoSEQ multiplex PCR, while TCRdb's copy carries only in-frame clones and drops some. This sample has approximately 86,000 clones, with about 82% found just once. The source material was CD4+ or CD8+ T cells sorted from blood, sampled in a trial of the OX40 agonist ivuxolimab. This TCR was recovered from an adult with an advanced solid tumor such as melanoma, head and neck, liver or kidney cancer.

The CDR3 nucleotides are TGTGCCAGCAGTCCTTCAGTCACCCTTGGATCCTACGAGCAGTACTTC. Its translation: CASSPSVTLGSYEQYF. The V call is TRBV7-2, the J call TRBJ2-7; D gene unclear. Per germline, CDR1 SGHTA and CDR2 FQGNSA. V lost 6 bases, J lost 1 base, and 19 bases lay in between. There are 16 residues in the CDR3.